The TCR beta chain under discussion was sequenced for a study of early stage breast cancer tumors (dated by TCRdb to 2017 to 2019). Some background on the complete study: Of the roughly 17 invasive breast tumors, some twelve were found to be estrogen receptor-positive, progesterone receptor-positive and HER2-negative. On average, each sample had roughly 10-fold read coverage. Most of the 12 ER+/PR+/HER2- tumors were invasive ductal carcinomas, while the other four were invasive lobular carcinomas. The samples as a whole yielded around 2.4 million detected templates, corresponding to some 1 million unique clonotypes.

In the case of this clone: Its antigen has not been determined. Per-nucleotide qualities are absent, and no much larger clonotype sits a single base away.

About 18-55 mg of tumor tissue was diced and typically yielded more than 3 ug of DNA. The study profiled bulk TCR beta-chain repertoires in matched peripheral blood, tumor and adjacent normal breast tissue taken from about 15 patients with early-stage breast cancer. Following resection, visually identified tumor tissue was excised and transferred into prechilled RNAlater. A TissueLyser II was used to homogenize diced tumor tissue (about 20-55 mg) in RLTplus buffer containing beta-mercaptoethanol and antifoaming agent. The Qiagen AllPrep DNA/RNA Mini kit was used for genomic DNA extraction. At the junction V is shortened by 4 bases and J by 0 bases; bases outside the gene matches: 3. In the germline V gene (reference sequence), CDR1 corresponds to MNHEY and CDR2 to SMNVEV. Including the terminal cysteine and phenylalanine, the CDR3 comprises 15 residues. CDR3 DNA only is kept here, 45 bases in frame from base 1.

Study-level results and caveats: Greater similarity was observed between blood and normal breast repertoires than between blood and tumor repertoires, and tumor was distinguished from normal in about 85% of the 16 patients when each tissue was compared with blood. Analysis by tumor subtype was prevented by the small cohort size. Enriched TCRB sequences shared across patients were mostly commonly generated sequences, unlikely to play an important role in the tumor microenvironment. Chain pairing and functional markers such as CD4, CD8 and FOXP3 were missed by bulk genomic DNA sequencing of unsorted cells. Compared with adjacent normal breast tissue, tumors had roughly 2.5-fold higher T cell density and higher clonality.

Each sample was amplified as two independent genomic DNA replicates: around 0.45 ug for blood and roughly 1.5 ug for tumor or normal breast. Following the manufacturer's instructions, the ImmunoSeq Intro kit was used to carry out TCRB sequencing on genomic DNA. Multiplex PCR ran about 31 cycles with proprietary primers and spike-in control sequences for absolute quantification. Single-end 150-bp reads were used to sequence an 87-bp fragment spanning the CDR3 plus the flanking V and J genes. Seven samples, each with two replicates, were multiplexed per lane of an Illumina MiSeq using version 3.0 chemistry. As for the authors' bioinformatics: Raw data were processed by the vendor's proprietary pipeline, with both replicates merged into one result per sample. Productive rearrangements sharing the V-gene family, CDR3 amino acid sequence and J-gene segment were defined as clonotypes. To compute clonality, the normalized Shannon entropy (Pielou evenness) of TCRB abundances was subtracted from 1. T cell density was estimated by dividing total templates by the number of input cells inferred from the DNA input amount. Recon with default parameters was used to estimate total repertoire diversity and clonality. Tumor-enriched clonotypes were defined as having over 0.1% abundance in tumor and at least 32-fold higher abundance than in normal breast. TCRdb mirrors the immuneACCESS table, restricted to in-frame sequences. Some clones are absent from its copies; in checked studies, under half trace to an unresolved V gene, and the reason for the others is unknown. V and J calls and clone size are as listed in that table; D and trimming were resolved from the DNA. Here the sample has thousands of clones; around 61% occur a single time. The top ten hold approximately 18% of the sample.

The chain links TRBV27 with TRBJ2-3; 8 middle bases align to TRBD1. The source material was breast tumor tissue. This TCR was recovered from a person aged 50-59 years with breast cancer. The DNA sequence reads TGTGCCAGCAGTTCCTACAGGGGGAGCACAGATACGCAGTATTTT. This codes for CASSSYRGSTDTQYF.